This T cell receptor (beta chain) is drawn from a study of blood T cell repertoires in COVID-19 (dated by TCRdb to the early 2020s). Broadly, across the study: Samples from collaborators originated in the United States, Italy and Spain and spanned both the acute and convalescent phases of COVID-19. The dataset comprised deeply sampled blood TCRbeta repertoires from subjects exposed to, actively infected with, or recovered from COVID-19. The material from the prospective study consisted of cDNA or gDNA derived from T cells, B-cell-depleted T cells, or PBMCs. The repertoires were made available in a free public database intended to serve as a resource for research on the immune response to SARS-CoV-2. HLA class I and class II types, where available, came from metadata supplied by the sample provider rather than from assay-based typing. Samples came from the ongoing ImmuneRACE study (first 160 participants) plus 1,254 subjects from 6 global collaborators. The sample metadata nearly always contained a de-identified subject ID, COVID-19 status, age in years and sex.

On the study overall, not on this receptor specifically: How much clinical and demographic metadata was included differed by source and by participant, and the metadata was provided uncurated.

With respect to this clone: Its antigen is unknown. It has no much larger one-base neighbor in the sample; base qualities were not kept.

The collaborating institutions used their own protocols to collect whole blood in K2EDTA tubes. Collaborator samples were shipped for TCRbeta analysis as frozen whole blood, isolated PBMCs, or DNA extracted from either sample type. CDR1 and CDR2, per the germline V gene, are SGDLS and YYNGEE. The CDR3, cysteine through phenylalanine, is 15 amino acids long. The read is trimmed to its CDR3 DNA, 45 bases read in frame from base 1. Unmatched junction bases come to 6, with V trimmed by 0 bases and J by 4 bases. The immunoSEQ Assay, a bias-controlled multiplex PCR, was used to amplify TCRbeta CDR3 regions from genomic DNA. For the original study's pipeline: The number of nucleated cells in each sample was estimated by amplification of reference gene primers within the assay. To quantify the absolute abundance of each unique TCRbeta CDR3 rearrangement, sequence reads were collapsed and filtered. For each sample, productive Simpson clonality was calculated as the square root of Simpson's diversity index over productive rearrangements. Sourced from immuneACCESS, this table was stored by TCRdb with only in-frame sequences that have V and J called. A share of the clones is absent; for the studies checked, an unresolved V gene accounts for under half, and the remainder has no known explanation. V, J and clone size were drawn from that table, and D and trimming were deduced from the DNA. For this sample the table gives about 240,000 clones, of which around 86% were detected only once. 5.5% to 7.5% of the sample is held by the ten biggest clonotypes.

The sequence came from an older woman with active or convalescent COVID-19. The sample was peripheral blood. Recombination joined TRBV9 with TRBJ2-7, with 8 central nucleotides matching TRBD1. The nucleotide sequence is given as TGTGCCAGCAGCGTAGCGGCAGGGGGCTGGTACGAGCAGTACTTC. Its amino acids are CASSVAAGGWYEQYF.